What follows are 27 T cell receptor beta chains derived from one specimen sequenced in a study of blood T cell repertoires in COVID-19. Sequenced by immunoSEQ multiplex PCR; TCRdb stores in-frame clones only, minus some. The sample consists of about 190,000 clones, 80% to 85% of them appearing once. The sequenced sample was PBMCs or T cells enriched from blood (not recorded which). Source of these receptors: a woman aged 25 to 39 who had been exposed to COVID-19.

The CDR3 DNA reads as TGTGCCAGCAGCTTCCGGGAAGCCTACGAGCAGTACTTC. Translation: CASSFREAYEQYF. The rearrangement links TRBV3-1 (or the pseudogene TRBV3-2) to TRBJ2-7; perhaps TRBD2 as D (5 bases). The CDR3 covers 13 residues. Trimming stripped 5 bases from V and 2 bases from J, with 10 bases between. CDR1 and CDR2 (germline): LGHDT, YNNKEL (reference sequence).

The V gene is TRBV7-2, the J gene TRBJ2-1; 9 bases fit TRBD2. The germline V gene encodes CDR1 SGHTA and CDR2 FQGNSA. This CDR3 comprises 15 residues. V lost 4 bases to trimming and J lost 0 bases; unmatched junction nucleotides: 1. DNA for the CDR3: TGTGCCAGCAGCTCGCGGGGGGGCTCCTACAATGAGCAGTTCTTC. Translating it yields CASSSRGGSYNEQFF.

The chain recombines TRBV15 with TRBJ2-7, with TRBD1 matching 7 bases. The junction had 5 bases not matched to a gene; V was cut back by 1 base and J by 2 bases. The CDR3 sequence is 15 residues long. Per the germline V gene, CDR1 is LNHNV and CDR2 is YYDKDF (reference sequence). CDR3 amino acids: CATSRARGSTYEQYF. As DNA, the CDR3 is TGTGCCACCAGCAGAGCCAGGGGGTCAACCTACGAGCAGTACTTC.

The J gene is TRBJ1-1, the V gene TRBV5-4; 7 bases align to TRBD1. The CDR3 consists of 14 residues. The V gene's germline CDR1 is SGHNT and CDR2 YYREEE (reference sequence). The V gene end was trimmed by 5 bases and the J gene end by 1 base; junction bases not matched to a gene: 5. CDR3: CASRPDRRNTEAFF. The CDR3 DNA reads as TGTGCCAGCAGACCGGACAGGCGGAACACTGAAGCTTTCTTT.

The V and J genes are TRBV10-1 and TRBJ2-7; TRBD2 is a possible D gene (6 bases). Germline V lookup: CDR1 WNHNN, CDR2 SYGVQD (reference sequence). This CDR3 region has 13 residues. The germline V and J ends were trimmed by 6 bases and 4 bases, with 13 bases remaining between them. Here the CDR3 DNA reads TGCGCCAGCAGGGAGATTGGGGGGTACGAGCAGTACTTC. Protein sequence: CASREIGGYEQYF.

CDR3: CASSERTGGDTEAFF. CDR3 DNA: TGTGCCAGCAGTGAGCGGACAGGGGGGGACACTGAAGCTTTCTTT. This chain links TRBV6-1 with TRBJ1-1, with 10 positions matching TRBD1. The J segment lost 3 bases and the V segment lost 3 bases, leaving 4 bases of the junction unmatched. This CDR3 has 15 amino acids. Germline CDR1 is MNHNS and CDR2 is SASEGT.

CDR3 in DNA: TGTGCCACCAGCTTTCAGGGGCGTACTGAAGCTTTCTTT. Its translation is CATSFQGRTEAFF. J is TRBJ1-1 and V is TRBV15; maybe TRBD1 (6 bases). This CDR3 has 13 residues. CDR1 and CDR2 from the germline V gene are LNHNV and YYDKDF (reference sequence). Deletions cut 5 bases from V and 5 bases from J, with 12 bases between. Full variable domain (rest looked up from reference TRBV15 and TRBJ1-1): DAMVIQNPRYQVTQFGKPVTLSCSQTLNHNVMYWYQQKSSQAPKLLFHYYDKDFNNEADTPDNFQSRRPNTSFCFLDIRSPGLGDTAMYLCATSFQGRTEAFFGQGTRLTVV.

This sequence joins TRBV9 and TRBJ1-1, with D hard to call. The CDR3 is 13 residues long. Trimming removed 4 bases from V and 6 bases from J, with 13 bases in between. Germline CDR1 SGDLS, CDR2 YYNGEE. The chain's CDR3 is CASSLGGGSEAFF. CDR3 DNA sequence: TGTGCCAGCAGCTTAGGCGGCGGCTCTGAAGCTTTCTTT.

The chain couples TRBV18 to TRBJ1-2; no definite D call. Germline loops: CDR1 KGHSH, CDR2 LQKENI. Trimming shortened V by 3 bases and J by 0 bases, and 8 bases separated the two germline ends. CDR3 length equals 14 residues. CDR3: CASSPNTANYGYTF. The DNA for the CDR3 is TGTGCCAGCTCACCCAACACAGCTAACTATGGCTACACCTTC.

The CDR3 DNA sequence: TGCAGCGTGGGGGGACTATTGGGGCTCTACGAGCAGTACTTC. It codes for CSVGGLLGLYEQYF. The chain employs TRBV29-1 and TRBJ2-7; 7 bases map to TRBD2. Per the germline V gene, CDR1 is SQVTM and CDR2 is ANQGSEA. The CDR3 loop spans 14 amino acids. V trimming: 6 bases; J trimming: 3 bases; junction bases outside the gene matches: 11.

The chain employs TRBV30 and TRBJ1-6; 7 bases are a match to TRBD1. The CDR3 extends over 19 amino acids. Germline V gene lookup returns CDR1 GTSNPN and CDR2 SVGIG (reference sequence). J lost 0 bases, V lost 0 bases, and 11 bases had no gene match. The CDR3 DNA reads as TGTGCCTGGAGTGTAGCCCGACAGGGTGGAAGCTCCTATAATTCACCCCTCCACTTT. This gives the protein CAWSVARQGGSSYNSPLHF.

The V and J genes are TRBV6-5 and TRBJ2-2, with 8 bases aligning to TRBD1. With V trimmed by 7 bases and J by 6 bases, 4 bases remained unmatched. The CDR3 extends over 13 amino acids. Germline CDR1 reads MNHEY; CDR2 reads SVGAGI. This CDR3 reads CASKDRVAGELFF. The CDR3 nucleotides read TGTGCCAGCAAGGACAGGGTGGCCGGGGAGCTGTTTTTT.

V usage is TRBV5-1 and J usage is TRBJ1-3, with 8 bases matching TRBD1. The length of the CDR3 is 14 residues. V lost 4 bases and J lost 7; bases outside the gene matches: 7. Germline CDR1 reads SGHRS; CDR2 reads YFSETQ. Here the CDR3 reads CASSPDRETNTIYF. The CDR3 DNA sequence: TGCGCCAGCAGCCCGGACAGGGAAACTAACACCATATATTTT.

The sample holds one count of this clone. The V and J genes are TRBV6-5 and TRBJ2-1; 12 bases line up with TRBD2. The V and J ends lost 5 bases and 9 bases, in that order; junction bases with no gene match: 5. From germline, CDR1 is MNHEY and CDR2 SVGAGI. CDR3 length: 14 amino acids. CDR3 sequence: CASSMTSGGSEQFF. As DNA, the CDR3 is TGTGCCAGCAGTATGACTAGCGGGGGTAGTGAGCAGTTCTTC.

The CDR3 region has the DNA TGTGCCAGCGCCAAAGACAGGGGACGTGGCTACACCTTC. It specifies CASAKDRGRGYTF. The chain links TRBV2 to TRBJ1-2; 8 nucleotides align to TRBD1. V lost 8 bases and J lost 7; bases outside the gene matches: 9. This CDR3 region has 13 residues. Germline V gene sequence: CDR1 SNHLY, CDR2 FYNNEI.

This clone was seen repeatedly, ten times or more. The V and J genes are TRBV15 and TRBJ2-7, with 12 bases fitting TRBD2. This CDR3 region has 16 residues. Trimming took 2 bases from V and 4 from J; bases not matched to a gene: 6. Germline-derived CDR1 and CDR2 are LNHNV and YYDKDF (reference sequence). CDR3 region: CATSRQLAGGSYEQYF. The CDR3, as DNA: TGTGCCACCAGCAGACAACTAGCGGGGGGTTCTTACGAGCAGTACTTC.

This chain links TRBV5-1 with TRBJ2-1, with unresolved D. CDR1 SGHRS and CDR2 YFSETQ come from the germline V gene. CDR3 length equals 16 residues. Trimming removed 0 bases from V and 0 bases from J, with 10 bases in between. The CDR3 nucleotides read TGCGCCAGCAGCTTGGGCGGCTGGTCCTCCTACAATGAGCAGTTCTTC. This encodes CASSLGGWSSYNEQFF.

The V call is TRBV4-1, the J call TRBJ1-4; no firm D call. The CDR3 is 16 residues long. Deletions cut 1 base from V and 9 bases from J, with 18 bases between. The germline V gene encodes CDR1 MGHRA and CDR2 YSYEKL. CDR3 DNA sequence: TGCGCCAGCAGCCAAGGGTCGGGGTACAACCTTAAAAAACTGTTTTTT. Translation: CASSQGSGYNLKKLFF.

V and J are TRBV10-3 and TRBJ1-1; D unresolved. From germline, CDR1 is ENHRY and CDR2 SYGVKD. The V and J ends lost 0 bases and 8 bases respectively, with 7 bases between them. The CDR3 extends over 12 amino acids. This chain's CDR3 is CAISESDGEAFF. DNA of the CDR3: TGTGCCATCAGTGAGTCTGACGGGGAAGCTTTCTTT.

The J gene is TRBJ2-3, the V gene TRBV10-1; 10 nucleotides line up with TRBD2. Germline-derived CDR1 and CDR2 are WNHNN and SYGVQD (reference sequence). The V gene end was trimmed by 4 bases and the J gene end by 4 bases; junction bases not matched to a gene: 11. The CDR3 loop spans 17 amino acids. The CDR3 DNA reads as TGCGCCAGCAGTGGACAGGCCGGGACTAGCGCCCCAGATACGCAGTATTTT. Encoded protein: CASSGQAGTSAPDTQYF.

The CDR3 loop is CASSNLWTGTYEQYF. DNA for the CDR3: TGTGCCAGCAGCAACCTTTGGACGGGAACCTACGAGCAGTACTTC. The chain recombines TRBV6-5 with TRBJ2-7; the D gene is possibly TRBD2 (5 bases). The CDR3 runs 15 residues. CDR1 MNHEY and CDR2 SVGAGI come from the germline V gene. V lost 6 bases to trimming and J lost 2 bases, with 17 bases between them.

This clone occurred once. J is TRBJ1-5 and V is TRBV5-8; no clear D gene. Per the germline V gene, CDR1 is SGHTS and CDR2 is YDEGEE. V lost 7 bases and J lost 9, with 20 bases in between. The CDR3 runs 14 residues. In DNA form, the CDR3 reads TGTGCCAGCGAGCAGGTATACCGACAAGGGCCCCAGCATTTT. Translating gives CASEQVYRQGPQHF.

The V call is TRBV5-5, the J call TRBJ1-1; D unresolved. There are 14 residues in the CDR3. From germline, CDR1 is SGHKS and CDR2 YYEKEE (reference sequence). V lost 2 bases and J lost 1, with 9 bases in between. This chain's CDR3 is CASSFYSGNTEAFF. The DNA for the CDR3 is TGTGCCAGCAGCTTTTATTCAGGGAACACTGAAGCTTTCTTT. The entire variable domain, with the rest obtained from reference TRBV5-5 and TRBJ1-1, is as follows: DAGVTQSPTHLIKTRGQQVTLRCSPISGHKSVSWYQQVLGQGPQFIFQYYEKEERGRGNFPDRFSARQFPNYSSELNVNALLLGDSALYLCASSFYSGNTEAFFGQGTRLTVV.

The V call is TRBV18, the J call TRBJ1-1, with no clear D. Germline V gene lookup returns CDR1 KGHSH and CDR2 LQKENI. The CDR3 is 14 amino acids. Trimming removed 6 bases from V and 2 bases from J, with 13 bases in between. The CDR3 DNA follows: TGTGCCAGCTCCCCCAGTGTGGCCAACACTGAAGCTTTCTTT. It translates to CASSPSVANTEAFF.

The chain couples TRBV29-1 to TRBJ1-2; 8 bases map to TRBD1. The CDR3 has 13 residues. The germline CDR1 and CDR2 sequences are SQVTM and ANQGSEA. The V gene end was trimmed by 6 bases and the J gene end by 6 bases; junction bases not matched to a gene: 9. The CDR3, as DNA: TGCAGCGTCCAGGGGGCTCCCTTGGATGGCTACACCTTC. Protein: CSVQGAPLDGYTF.

The chain is built from TRBV11-2 and TRBJ1-2, with D unresolved. CDR1 is SGHAT and CDR2 is FQNNGV in the germline V gene. The CDR3 totals 14 residues. V lost 0 bases to trimming and J lost 3 bases, with 8 bases between them. This chain's CDR3 is CASSLDRQDYGYTF. The CDR3 bases are TGTGCCAGCAGCTTAGATCGGCAGGACTATGGCTACACCTTC.

To note about this clone: Within the sample, other DNA sequences also encode this same CDR3. The rearrangement links TRBV3-1 (or the pseudogene TRBV3-2) to TRBJ1-5, with D perhaps matching TRBD1 (5 bases). V was cut by 1 base and J by 2 bases, with 9 bases left in between. This CDR3 comprises 15 residues. Germline V gene lookup returns CDR1 LGHDT and CDR2 YNNKEL (reference sequence). The CDR3 sequence: CASSQGQGGNQPQHF. The CDR3 nucleotides read TGTGCCAGCAGCCAAGGTCAGGGTGGCAATCAGCCCCAGCATTTT.